This TCR beta chain came from a study of T cell responses to AZD1222 COVID-19 vaccine. As for the study in general: Investigators merged groups given second doses at roughly 4 or roughly 12 weeks.

The data were produced by immunoSEQ multiplex PCR, yet TCRdb's version contains in-frame clones alone and is incomplete. The sample contains 75,000 to 95,000 clones, 85% of which appear only once. Germline assignment: CDR1 SNHLY and CDR2 FYNNEI. This CDR3 is built from 12 residues. V lost 10 bases to trimming and J lost 5 bases, with 13 bases between them. Study-wide results and limits: Spike-specific TCR breadth and depth rose after two AZD1222 doses. Dominant at 160-218 and 743-854, vaccine-associated CD4 TCRs also spanned spike. Clonal diversity was possibly underestimated; the donors were predominantly white British and more often female.

Note on this clone: Its antigen is as yet unknown.

The specimen comprised peripheral blood, sampled on day 0 of AZD1222 vaccination. The origin of this receptor is an adult in good health. V and J are TRBV2 and TRBJ2-3; D is possibly TRBD2 (5 bases). DNA of the CDR3: TGTGCCAACCGTGAGGGAATAGATACGCAGTATTTT. It specifies CANREGIDTQYF.